What follows are 32 T cell receptor beta chains derived from one specimen sequenced in a study of blood T cell repertoires in COVID-19. Profiled with immunoSEQ multiplex PCR; TCRdb holds only in-frame clones, not every one. The profile shows fewer than 55,000 clones, about 70% of them singletons. The sample comprised peripheral blood. The receptor source for this set is a woman in her 70s with acute or convalescent COVID-19.

The gene calls are TRBV30 and TRBJ1-1; TRBD1 agrees at 11 bases. The CDR3 runs 14 residues. The germline CDR1 and CDR2 sequences are GTSNPN and SVGIG (reference sequence). V lost 4 bases to trimming and J lost 3 bases; unmatched junction nucleotides: 4. CDR3 region: CAWTRTGGHTEAFF. The CDR3 nucleotides are TGTGCCTGGACCCGGACAGGGGGCCACACTGAAGCTTTCTTT.

This clone was picked up a small number of times. CDR3 sequence (DNA): TGTGCCAGCCGCCGGGACTCCACCTTCACCCTCCACTTT. Protein product: CASRRDSTFTLHF. This chain connects TRBV2 to TRBJ1-6; a weak D match, TRBD1 (5 bases). The V end was cut by 8 bases, the J end by 14 bases, with 19 bases between. This CDR3 is built from 13 residues. The V gene's germline CDR1 is SNHLY and CDR2 FYNNEI.

The V call is TRBV10-3, the J call TRBJ1-1; 10 nucleotides agree with TRBD1. The ends lost 4 bases at V and 1 base at J; junction bases unmatched: 0. CDR3 size: 14 residues. The V gene's germline CDR1 is ENHRY and CDR2 SYGVKD. The CDR3: CAISGDRGNTEAFF. The CDR3 bases are TGTGCCATCAGTGGGGACAGGGGGAACACTGAAGCTTTCTTT.

This clone was seen a handful of times. The V call is TRBV7-8, the J call TRBJ1-6; 7 nucleotides match TRBD1. Losses at the gene ends were 5 bases for V and 5 bases for J; bases not matched to a gene: 6. CDR1 is SGHVS, CDR2 FQNEAQ, per germline. This CDR3 is 15 amino acids long. This chain's CDR3 is CASSPRTGDNSPLHF. The CDR3, as DNA: TGTGCCAGCAGCCCTAGGACAGGTGATAATTCACCCCTCCACTTT.

Only a few counts were recorded for this clone. The gene calls are TRBV6-4 and TRBJ2-1; 7 bases are a match to TRBD1. Germline V gene data show CDR1 as MRHNA and CDR2 as SNTAGT. V was clipped by 6 bases and J by 5 bases; unmatched bases: 4. The CDR3 extends over 13 amino acids. The CDR3 coding sequence is TGTGCCAGCAGCCCCGGGACAGACAATGAGCAGTTCTTC. It translates to CASSPGTDNEQFF.

This chain links TRBV7-2 with TRBJ2-7; 7 bases map to TRBD1. CDR1 is SGHTA, CDR2 FQGNSA, per germline. J was trimmed by 5 bases and V by 4 bases; bases with no gene match: 14. The CDR3 is made up of 16 amino acids. The DNA for the CDR3 is TGTGCCAGCAGCTCCTCAGGGGGTATTGGGTGGAACGAGCAGTACTTC. Its protein product is CASSSSGGIGWNEQYF.

The J gene is TRBJ1-4, the V gene TRBV7-9; D call uncertain. Germline CDR1 and CDR2: SEHNR and FQNEAQ (reference sequence). The CDR3 spans 12 residues. V was shortened by 4 bases and J by 5 bases, with 5 bases between the two germline ends. In DNA, the CDR3 is TGTGCCAGCAGCTCCTCGAATGAAAAACTGTTTTTT. Translation gives CASSSSNEKLFF.

The CDR3: CASSQGGGGGNQPQHF. The CDR3 DNA reads TGCGCCAGCAGCCAAGGAGGGGGCGGGGGCAATCAGCCCCAGCATTTT. The V call is TRBV4-1, the J call TRBJ1-5; the match to TRBD1 covers 7 bases. The CDR3 is made up of 16 amino acids. In germline, CDR1 is MGHRA, CDR2 YSYEKL. Trimming removed 1 base from V and 2 bases from J; junction bases left unmatched: 5.

The chain carries TRBV18 and TRBJ2-7; unclear D gene. V was pared by 2 bases and J by 2 bases, with 10 bases between. The CDR3 is 14 amino acids. Germline V gene lookup returns CDR1 KGHSH and CDR2 LQKENI. The CDR3, as DNA: TGTGCCAGCTCACCAAGAGTAGCCCCCTACGAGCAGTACTTC. Encoded protein: CASSPRVAPYEQYF.

This rearrangement joins TRBV10-3 to TRBJ1-6; a weak D match, TRBD1 (5 bases). The CDR3 sequence is 16 residues long. Per the germline V gene, CDR1 is ENHRY and CDR2 is SYGVKD. Trimming took 3 bases from V and 3 from J, leaving 12 bases between them. The CDR3 region is CAISDQAGLYNSPLHF. CDR3 coding DNA: TGTGCCATCAGTGACCAGGCGGGGCTCTATAATTCACCCCTCCACTTT.

This rearrangement joins TRBV19 to TRBJ1-1, with a possible D match to TRBD1 (6 bases). Trimming left V 5 bases short and J 4 bases short, with 17 bases between. This CDR3 has 15 amino acids. The germline V gene encodes CDR1 LNHDA and CDR2 SQIVND (reference sequence). Here the CDR3 DNA reads TGTGCCAGTAGTGACAAAACCAGGGGCGGCACTGAAGCTTTCTTT. Translated, it gives CASSDKTRGGTEAFF. The complete variable domain, with remaining parts taken from reference TRBV19 and TRBJ1-1, reads DGGITQSPKYLFRKEGQNVTLSCEQNLNHDAMYWYRQDPGQGLRLIYYSQIVNDFQKGDIAEGYSVSREKKESFPLTVTSAQKNPTAFYLCASSDKTRGGTEAFFGQGTRLTVV.

The chain carries TRBV18 and TRBJ2-7, with 7 nucleotides matching TRBD2. Germline-derived CDR1 and CDR2 are KGHSH and LQKENI. The CDR3 is 11 residues long. Trimming took 9 bases from V and 5 from J; bases not matched to a gene: 4. The CDR3 is CASGDYDEQYF. Here the CDR3 DNA reads TGTGCCAGTGGGGACTACGACGAGCAGTACTTC.

V is TRBV5-6 and J is TRBJ1-2; D may be TRBD1 (5 bases). Germline CDR1 and CDR2: SGHDT and YYEEEE. V was cut by 2 bases and J by 3 bases, with 23 bases left in between. This CDR3 is built from 18 residues. CDR3 region: CASSLVVSWGKRDYGYTF. Written as DNA, the CDR3 is TGTGCCAGCAGCTTAGTCGTGTCCTGGGGGAAGCGGGACTATGGCTACACCTTC.

The chain recombines TRBV19 with TRBJ2-7; weak D call: TRBD2 (6 bases). Germline loops: CDR1 LNHDA, CDR2 SQIVND (reference sequence). CDR3 length: 15 amino acids. The germline V and J ends were trimmed by 3 bases and 2 bases, with 14 bases remaining between them. The CDR3 region is CASSMRDSPTYEQYF. The CDR3 nucleotides read TGTGCCAGTAGTATGAGGGACTCCCCAACCTACGAGCAGTACTTC. Complete variable domain (other parts from reference TRBV19 and TRBJ2-7): DGGITQSPKYLFRKEGQNVTLSCEQNLNHDAMYWYRQDPGQGLRLIYYSQIVNDFQKGDIAEGYSVSREKKESFPLTVTSAQKNPTAFYLCASSMRDSPTYEQYFGPGTRLTVT.

This clone was counted between two and nine times. The J gene is TRBJ1-1, the V gene TRBV4-1; D gene ambiguous. Trimming removed 3 bases from V and 5 bases from J, with 7 bases in between. The V gene's germline CDR1 is MGHRA and CDR2 YSYEKL. The CDR3 is 12 residues long. CDR3 DNA sequence: TGCGCCAGCAGCCAGGCGGGAACTGAAGCTTTCTTT. This sequence encodes CASSQAGTEAFF.

This chain joins TRBV28 and TRBJ2-3, with D unresolved. The germline V gene encodes CDR1 MDHEN and CDR2 SYDVKM. Trimming stripped 3 bases from V and 4 bases from J, with 5 bases between. The CDR3 has 12 amino acids. The CDR3 nucleotides read TGTGCCAGCAGTTTGTACTCAGATACGCAGTATTTT. The encoded protein is CASSLYSDTQYF.

This chain links TRBV9 with TRBJ1-5, with D perhaps TRBD1 (5 bases). Germline V gene sequence: CDR1 SGDLS, CDR2 YYNGEE. The CDR3 contains 14 residues. V gave up 3 bases and J gave up 8 bases, with 15 bases separating them. The CDR3 DNA is TGTGCCAGCAGCGCAGGACAAAGTTGGGAGCCCCAGCATTTT. This encodes CASSAGQSWEPQHF.

This sequence joins TRBV5-4 and TRBJ2-3; 14 bases map to TRBD2. Unmatched junction bases numbered 7, after V lost 3 bases and J lost 1 base. Germline CDR1 SGHNT, CDR2 YYREEE (reference sequence). CDR3 length: 18 residues. The CDR3 spells CASSYGTSGSRGTDTQYF. The CDR3 DNA reads as TGTGCCAGCAGCTACGGGACTAGCGGGAGCCGAGGCACAGATACGCAGTATTTT.

The chain couples TRBV21-1 to TRBJ2-7; no DNA check was done on the table's D call, TRBD1. TRBV21-1 is listed as a pseudogene. The CDR3 spans 16 residues. CDR3 sequence: CASSLRGGQADYEQYF. The DNA of the CDR3 is TGTGCCAGCAGCCTAAGGGGAGGACAGGCGGATTACGAGCAGTACTTC.

The rearrangement uses TRBV6-2 or TRBV6-3 and TRBJ1-3; 7 bases fit TRBD1. CDR3 length equals 16 residues. Unmatched junction bases numbered 9, after V lost 5 bases and J lost 2 bases. CDR1 is MNHEY, CDR2 SVGEGT, per germline. The chain's CDR3 is CASSSSGTAAGNTIYF. CDR3 bases: TGTGCCAGCAGTAGTTCCGGGACAGCGGCTGGAAACACCATATATTTT.

The chain employs TRBV2 and TRBJ2-7, with a possible D match to TRBD2 (6 bases). CDR3 length: 17 residues. The ends were cut back, 2 bases at V and 6 bases at J, with 23 bases in the middle. Germline lookup yields CDR1 SNHLY and CDR2 FYNNEI. For the CDR3, the DNA is TGTGCCAGCAGTGAAATGGGGTGGAGGGAGTCGTCCCGCGAGCAGTACTTC. Protein: CASSEMGWRESSREQYF.

This CDR3 reads CASTPGWQYF. The CDR3 coding sequence is TGTGCCAGCACCCCGGGTTGGCAGTACTTC. This chain connects TRBV3-1 (or the pseudogene TRBV3-2) to TRBJ2-7, with no clear D. The CDR3 is 10 amino acids. V dropped 7 bases and J dropped 9 bases, with 10 bases sitting between them. Looked up from germline, CDR1 is LGHDT and CDR2 is YNNKEL (reference sequence).

The chain has TRBV25-1 and TRBJ2-3, with D possibly TRBD2 on 6 matching bases. V was shortened by 1 base and J by 5 bases, with 13 bases between the two germline ends. This CDR3 has 15 residues. Per the germline V gene, CDR1 is MGHDK and CDR2 is SYGVNS. The DNA for the CDR3 is TGTGCCAGCAGTGAATTTGGAGGGGCGAAAGATACGCAGTATTTT. Its protein product is CASSEFGGAKDTQYF.

V is TRBV3-1 (or the pseudogene TRBV3-2) and J is TRBJ1-2; possible D gene TRBD1, 6 bases. CDR3 length: 13 amino acids. Trimming removed 0 bases at V and 8 bases at J, with 10 bases between. Germline lookup yields CDR1 LGHDT and CDR2 YNNKEL (reference sequence). CDR3 DNA sequence: TGTGCCAGCAGCCAAGAGGGGGCCTGGGGCTACACCTTC. Translating gives CASSQEGAWGYTF.

The chain combines TRBV3-1 (or the pseudogene TRBV3-2) with TRBJ1-2, with a tentative D call TRBD1 (6 bases). Germline values: CDR1 LGHDT, CDR2 YNNKEL (reference sequence). This CDR3 has 16 residues. Trimming shortened V by 4 bases and J by 5 bases, and 20 bases separated the two germline ends. The CDR3 loop is CASSLYYRQAGYGYTF. The CDR3 nucleotides read TGTGCCAGCAGCCTATATTACCGACAGGCCGGGTATGGCTACACCTTC.

V gene TRBV28 combines with J gene TRBJ1-5; perhaps TRBD1 as D (5 bases). The CDR3 has 15 amino acids. CDR1 and CDR2 (germline): MDHEN, SYDVKM. V dropped 6 bases and J dropped 2 bases, with 14 bases sitting between them. The chain's CDR3 is CASSPWGSRNQPQHF. CDR3 DNA: TGTGCCAGCAGCCCCTGGGGCAGCCGCAATCAGCCCCAGCATTTT.

There are a few counts of this clone. The chain uses TRBV6-5 and TRBJ1-4, with TRBD1 matching over 7 bases. This CDR3 is 15 amino acids long. Germline trimming cut 6 bases from V and 1 base from J; bases unmatched to any gene: 5. In germline, CDR1 is MNHEY, CDR2 SVGAGI. CDR3 bases: TGTGCCAGCAGAAACACAGGGGTAACTAATGAAAAACTGTTTTTT. It codes for CASRNTGVTNEKLFF.

This CDR3 reads CASSDNWLKSQPQHF. The DNA for the CDR3 is TGTGCCAGCAGTGACAATTGGTTGAAGAGTCAGCCCCAGCATTTT. The gene calls are TRBV2 and TRBJ1-5; no clear D gene. Germline-derived CDR1 and CDR2 are SNHLY and FYNNEI. The V gene lost 3 bases and the J gene lost 6 bases, with 15 bases spanning the gap. The CDR3 loop spans 15 amino acids. The variable domain in full, with the rest retrieved from reference TRBV2 and TRBJ1-5, is EPEVTQTPSHQVTQMGQEVILRCVPISNHLYFYWYRQILGQKVEFLVSFYNNEISEKSEIFDDQFSVERPDGSNFTLKIRSTKLEDSAMYFCASSDNWLKSQPQHFGDGTRLSIL.

The chain employs TRBV6-5 and TRBJ1-1, with 9 bases fitting TRBD1. Unmatched junction bases numbered 6, after V lost 6 bases and J lost 4 bases. Looked up from germline, CDR1 is MNHEY and CDR2 is SVGAGI. The CDR3 spans 14 residues. CDR3 sequence (DNA): TGTGCCAGCAGACTGGACAGGGGAGCCACTGAAGCTTTCTTT. It specifies CASRLDRGATEAFF.

The chain couples TRBV11-3 to TRBJ2-2; 8 nucleotides agree with TRBD2. Germline assignment: CDR1 SGHNT and CDR2 YENEEA. Trimming took 2 bases from V and 4 from J; bases not matched to a gene: 6. The CDR3 sequence is 16 residues long. CDR3 sequence (DNA): TGTGCCAGCAGCTTACGGGGGGGGGCCCTCACCGGGGAGCTGTTTTTT. This sequence encodes CASSLRGGALTGELFF.

This chain links TRBV7-3 with TRBJ1-1; TRBD1 matches 7 bases. The CDR3 sequence is 13 residues long. Germline CDR1 reads SGHTA; CDR2 reads FQGTGA. Losses at the gene ends were 2 bases for V and 3 bases for J; bases not matched to a gene: 0. The CDR3 sequence: CASSLQGDTEAFF. The CDR3 DNA sequence: TGTGCCAGCAGCTTACAGGGGGACACTGAAGCTTTCTTT.

The chain links TRBV2 to TRBJ2-2, with D possibly being TRBD2 (7 bases). With 7 bases removed from V and 6 bases from J, the gap between germline ends came to 12 bases. The V gene's germline CDR1 is SNHLY and CDR2 FYNNEI. The CDR3 covers 13 residues. Here the CDR3 DNA reads TGTGCCAGCAAAGGGGGGGTCTCCGGGGAGCTGTTTTTT. Translated, it gives CASKGGVSGELFF.